Sequencing of this TCR beta chain was carried out in a study of blood T cell repertoires in COVID-19. Looking at the study overall: Spain, Italy and the United States supplied samples that represented acute and convalescent COVID-19. T cells, B-cell-depleted T cells, or PBMCs provided the cDNA or gDNA that served as material.

The germline gives CDR1 MDHEN, CDR2 SYDVKM. V was shortened by 10 bases and J by 3 bases, with 12 bases between the two germline ends. The CDR3 has 12 residues. Authors' processing steps: Nucleated cell number was recorded as an estimate derived from reference gene primer amplification. Profiling relied on immunoSEQ multiplex PCR, and the TCRdb table lists in-frame clones only, not all of them. V and J calls and clone size are those listed in that table; D and trimming were worked out from the DNA. Among about 82,000 clones listed, under 90% were seen once. The specimen sequenced was peripheral blood. The rearrangement joins TRBV28 to TRBJ1-2; D is possibly TRBD1 (6 bases). This clonotype originated in a woman in her thirties or forties with active or convalescent COVID-19. Here the CDR3 reads CAISDRYYGYTF. Here the CDR3 DNA reads TGTGCCATCTCAGACAGGTACTATGGCTACACCTTC.